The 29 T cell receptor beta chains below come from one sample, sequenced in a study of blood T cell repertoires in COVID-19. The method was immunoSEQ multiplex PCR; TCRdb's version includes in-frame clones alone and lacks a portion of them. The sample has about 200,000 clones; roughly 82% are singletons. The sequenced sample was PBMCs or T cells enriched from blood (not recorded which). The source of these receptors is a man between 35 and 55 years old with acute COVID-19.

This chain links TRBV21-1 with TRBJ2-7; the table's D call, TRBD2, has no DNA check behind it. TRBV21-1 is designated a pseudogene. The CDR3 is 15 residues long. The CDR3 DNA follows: TGTGCCAGCAGCAAACATCGGGAGGGCCCCTACGAGCAGTACTTC. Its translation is CASSKHREGPYEQYF.

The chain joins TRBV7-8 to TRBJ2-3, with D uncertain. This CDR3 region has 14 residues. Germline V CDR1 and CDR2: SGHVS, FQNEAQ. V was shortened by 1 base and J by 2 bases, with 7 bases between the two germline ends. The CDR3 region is CASSLERYTDTQYF. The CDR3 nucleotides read TGTGCCAGCAGCTTAGAACGGTACACAGATACGCAGTATTTT. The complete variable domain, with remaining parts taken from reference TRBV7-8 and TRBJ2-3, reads GAGVSQSPRYKVAKRGQDVALRCDPISGHVSLFWYQQALGQGPEFLTYFQNEAQLDKSGLPSDRFFAERPEGSVSTLKIQRTQQEDSAVYLCASSLERYTDTQYFGPGTRLTVL.

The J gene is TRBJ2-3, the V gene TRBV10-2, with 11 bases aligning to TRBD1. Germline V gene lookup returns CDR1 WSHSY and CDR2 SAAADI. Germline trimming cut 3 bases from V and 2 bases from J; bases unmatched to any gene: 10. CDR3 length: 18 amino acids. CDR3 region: CASSDGTGTGGFTDTQYF. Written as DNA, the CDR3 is TGCGCCAGCAGTGACGGGACCGGGACAGGGGGGTTCACAGATACGCAGTATTTT.

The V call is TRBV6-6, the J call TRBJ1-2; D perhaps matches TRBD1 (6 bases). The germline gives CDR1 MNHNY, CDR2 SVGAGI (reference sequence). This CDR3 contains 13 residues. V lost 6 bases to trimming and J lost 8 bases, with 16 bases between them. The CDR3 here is CASRGTGFGGYTF. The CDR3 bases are TGTGCCAGCAGGGGTACAGGGTTCGGGGGCTACACCTTC.

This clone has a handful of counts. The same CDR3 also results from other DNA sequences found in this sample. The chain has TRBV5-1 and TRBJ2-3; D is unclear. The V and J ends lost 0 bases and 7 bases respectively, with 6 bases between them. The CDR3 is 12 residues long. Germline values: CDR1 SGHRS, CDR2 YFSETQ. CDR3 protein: CASSLALNTQYF. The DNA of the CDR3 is TGCGCCAGCAGCTTGGCCTTAAATACGCAGTATTTT.

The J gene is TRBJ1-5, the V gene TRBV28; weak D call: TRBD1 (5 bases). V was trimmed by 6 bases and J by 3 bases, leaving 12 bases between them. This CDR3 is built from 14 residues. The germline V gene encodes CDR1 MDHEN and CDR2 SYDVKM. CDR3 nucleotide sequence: TGTGCCAGCAGAGTTGGGACTTTCAATCAGCCCCAGCATTTT. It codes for CASRVGTFNQPQHF.

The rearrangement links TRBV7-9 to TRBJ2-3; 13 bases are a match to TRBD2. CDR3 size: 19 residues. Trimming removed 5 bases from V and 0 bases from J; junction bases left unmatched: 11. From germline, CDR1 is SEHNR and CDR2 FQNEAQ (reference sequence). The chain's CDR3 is CASSPFRGTSGVSTDTQYF. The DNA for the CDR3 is TGTGCCAGCAGCCCCTTTCGGGGGACTAGCGGGGTTAGCACAGATACGCAGTATTTT.

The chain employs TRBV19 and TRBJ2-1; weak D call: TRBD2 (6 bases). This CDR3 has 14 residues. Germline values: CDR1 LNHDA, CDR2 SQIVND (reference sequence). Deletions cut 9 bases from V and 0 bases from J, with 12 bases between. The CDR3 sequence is CASSWGGSYNEQFF. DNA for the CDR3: TGTGCCAGCTCCTGGGGAGGCTCCTACAATGAGCAGTTCTTC. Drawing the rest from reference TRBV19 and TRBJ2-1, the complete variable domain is DGGITQSPKYLFRKEGQNVTLSCEQNLNHDAMYWYRQDPGQGLRLIYYSQIVNDFQKGDIAEGYSVSREKKESFPLTVTSAQKNPTAFYLCASSWGGSYNEQFFGPGTRLTVL.

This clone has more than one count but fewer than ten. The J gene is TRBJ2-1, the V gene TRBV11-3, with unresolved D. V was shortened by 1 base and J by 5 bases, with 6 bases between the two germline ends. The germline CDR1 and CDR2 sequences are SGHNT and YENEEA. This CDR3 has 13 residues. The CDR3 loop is CASSLVRDNEQFF. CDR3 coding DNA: TGTGCCAGCAGCTTAGTGAGAGACAATGAGCAGTTCTTC. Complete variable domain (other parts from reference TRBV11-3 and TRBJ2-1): EAGVVQSPRYKIIEKKQPVAFWCNPISGHNTLYWYLQNLGQGPELLIRYENEEAVDDSQLPKDRFSAERLKGVDSTLKIQPAELGDSAVYLCASSLVRDNEQFFGPGTRLTVL.

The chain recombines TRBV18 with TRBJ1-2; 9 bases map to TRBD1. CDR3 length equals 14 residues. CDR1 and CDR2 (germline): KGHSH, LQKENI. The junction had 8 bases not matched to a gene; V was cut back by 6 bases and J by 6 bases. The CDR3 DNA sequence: TGTGCCAGCTCCCTCTCGGGACAGGGAAATGGCTACACCTTC. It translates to CASSLSGQGNGYTF.

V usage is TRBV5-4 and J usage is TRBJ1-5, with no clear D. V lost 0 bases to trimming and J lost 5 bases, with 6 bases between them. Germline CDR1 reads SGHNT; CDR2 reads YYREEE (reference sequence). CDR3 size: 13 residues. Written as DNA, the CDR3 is TGTGCCAGCAGCTTGGGCGCGGATCAGCCCCAGCATTTT. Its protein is CASSLGADQPQHF.

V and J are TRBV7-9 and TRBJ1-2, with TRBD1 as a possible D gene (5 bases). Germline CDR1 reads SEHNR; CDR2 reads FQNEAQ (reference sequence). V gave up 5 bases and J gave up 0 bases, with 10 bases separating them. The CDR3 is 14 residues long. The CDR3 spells CASSALQANYGYTF. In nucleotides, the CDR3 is TGTGCCAGCAGCGCCTTACAGGCTAACTATGGCTACACCTTC.

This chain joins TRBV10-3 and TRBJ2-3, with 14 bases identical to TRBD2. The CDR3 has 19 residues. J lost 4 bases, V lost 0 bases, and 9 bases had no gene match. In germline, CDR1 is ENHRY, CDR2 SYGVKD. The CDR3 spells CAISESGLAGGPRPDTQYF. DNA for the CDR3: TGTGCCATCAGTGAGTCCGGACTAGCGGGAGGTCCTAGGCCAGATACGCAGTATTTT.

As DNA, the CDR3 is TGTGCCACCAGTGATGACGATGACCCCGTACAGGGGAGGAGGTCTAACTATGGCTACACCTTC. Its protein product is CATSDDDDPVQGRRSNYGYTF. The genes are TRBV24-1 and TRBJ1-2; 7 positions agree with TRBD1. This CDR3 has 21 residues. The trim removed 3 bases at V and 0 bases at J, leaving 21 bases unmatched. Germline values: CDR1 KGHDR, CDR2 SFDVKD.

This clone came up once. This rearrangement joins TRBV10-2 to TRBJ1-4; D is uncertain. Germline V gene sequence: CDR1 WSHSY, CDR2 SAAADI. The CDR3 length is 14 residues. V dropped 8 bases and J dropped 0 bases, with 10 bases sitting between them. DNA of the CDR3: TGCGCCAGCGGGTGGAGAGCAACTAATGAAAAACTGTTTTTT. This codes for CASGWRATNEKLFF.

The CDR3 is CASSTGLAGGRSGELFF. The CDR3 DNA is TGTGCCAGCAGCACGGGACTAGCGGGAGGTCGAAGCGGGGAGCTGTTTTTT. The chain employs TRBV9 and TRBJ2-2; 15 positions agree with TRBD2. Trimming cost V 4 bases and J 7 bases; bases outside gene matches: 8. Germline V lookup: CDR1 SGDLS, CDR2 YYNGEE. The CDR3 runs 17 residues. Drawing the rest from reference TRBV9 and TRBJ2-2, the complete variable domain is DSGVTQTPKHLITATGQRVTLRCSPRSGDLSVYWYQQSLDQGLQFLIQYYNGEERAKGNILERFSAQQFPDLHSELNLSSLELGDSALYFCASSTGLAGGRSGELFFGEGSRLTVL.

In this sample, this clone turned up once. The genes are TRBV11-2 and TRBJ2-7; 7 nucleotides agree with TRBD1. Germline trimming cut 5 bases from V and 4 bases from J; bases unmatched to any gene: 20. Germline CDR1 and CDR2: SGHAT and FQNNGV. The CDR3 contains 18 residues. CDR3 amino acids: CASSPGTERKQTSYEQYF. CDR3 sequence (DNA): TGTGCCAGCAGCCCCGGGACAGAGAGAAAACAGACTTCTTACGAGCAGTACTTC.

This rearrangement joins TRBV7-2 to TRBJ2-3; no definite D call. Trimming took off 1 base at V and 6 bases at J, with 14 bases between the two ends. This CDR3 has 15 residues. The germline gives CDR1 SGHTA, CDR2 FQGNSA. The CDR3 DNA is TGTGCCAGCAGCTTAGGCGAGTCTATTAGCGATACGCAGTATTTT. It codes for CASSLGESISDTQYF.

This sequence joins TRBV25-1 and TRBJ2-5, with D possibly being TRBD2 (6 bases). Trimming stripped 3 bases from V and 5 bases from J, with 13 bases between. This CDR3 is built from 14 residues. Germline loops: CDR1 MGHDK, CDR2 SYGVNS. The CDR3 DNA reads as TGTGCCAGCAGTGACGCGGGAATCGGGGAGACCCAGTACTTC. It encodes CASSDAGIGETQYF.

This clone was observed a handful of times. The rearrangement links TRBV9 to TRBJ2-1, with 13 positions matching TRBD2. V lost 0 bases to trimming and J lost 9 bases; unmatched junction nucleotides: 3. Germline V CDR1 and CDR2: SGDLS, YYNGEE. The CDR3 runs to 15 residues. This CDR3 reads CASSVGGLAGVEQFF. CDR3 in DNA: TGTGCCAGCAGCGTAGGAGGACTAGCGGGAGTTGAGCAGTTCTTC.

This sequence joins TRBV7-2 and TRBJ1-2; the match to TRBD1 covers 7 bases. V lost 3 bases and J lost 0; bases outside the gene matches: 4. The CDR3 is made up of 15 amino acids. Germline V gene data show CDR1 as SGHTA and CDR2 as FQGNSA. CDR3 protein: CASSFLGQTNYGYTF. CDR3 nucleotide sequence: TGTGCCAGCAGCTTCTTGGGACAGACTAACTATGGCTACACCTTC.

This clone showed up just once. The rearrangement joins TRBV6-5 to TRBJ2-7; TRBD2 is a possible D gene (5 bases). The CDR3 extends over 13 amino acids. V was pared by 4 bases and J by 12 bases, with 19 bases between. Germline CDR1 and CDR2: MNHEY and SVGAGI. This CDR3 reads CASSSPGSQRRYF. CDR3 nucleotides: TGTGCCAGCAGTTCCCCGGGGTCCCAAAGAAGGTACTTC.

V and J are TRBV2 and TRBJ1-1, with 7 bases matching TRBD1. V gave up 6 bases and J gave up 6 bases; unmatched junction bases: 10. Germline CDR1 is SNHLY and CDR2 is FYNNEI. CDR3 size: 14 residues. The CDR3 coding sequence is TGTGCCAGCAGGGGATGGGACAGACGGTCTGAAGCTTTCTTT. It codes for CASRGWDRRSEAFF.

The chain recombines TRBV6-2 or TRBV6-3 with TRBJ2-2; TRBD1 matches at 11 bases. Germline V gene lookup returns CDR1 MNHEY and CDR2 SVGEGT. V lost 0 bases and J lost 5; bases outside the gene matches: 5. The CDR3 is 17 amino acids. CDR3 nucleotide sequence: TGTGCCAGCAGTTACTCGGACAGGGGGCGGCGAACCGGGGAGCTGTTTTTT. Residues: CASSYSDRGRRTGELFF.

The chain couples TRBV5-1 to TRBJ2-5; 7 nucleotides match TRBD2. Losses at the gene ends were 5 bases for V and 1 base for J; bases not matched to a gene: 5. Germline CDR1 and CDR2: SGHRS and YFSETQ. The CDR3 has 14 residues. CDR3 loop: CASRGGTGQETQYF. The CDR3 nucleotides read TGCGCCAGCAGGGGGGGGACCGGCCAAGAGACCCAGTACTTC.

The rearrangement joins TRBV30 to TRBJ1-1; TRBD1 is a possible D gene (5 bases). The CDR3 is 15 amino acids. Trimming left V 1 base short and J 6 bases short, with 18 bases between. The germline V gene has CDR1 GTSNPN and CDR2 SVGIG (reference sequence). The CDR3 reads CAWSGVPGLWSEAFF. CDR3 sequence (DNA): TGTGCCTGGAGTGGTGTCCCAGGGTTGTGGTCTGAAGCTTTCTTT.

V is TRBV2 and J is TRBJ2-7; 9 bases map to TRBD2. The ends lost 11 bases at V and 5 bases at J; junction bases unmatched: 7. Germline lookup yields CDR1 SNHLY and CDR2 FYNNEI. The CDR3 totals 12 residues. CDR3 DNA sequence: TGTGCCGGGCGGGAGGGCCCTAACGAGCAGTACTTC. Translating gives CAGREGPNEQYF.

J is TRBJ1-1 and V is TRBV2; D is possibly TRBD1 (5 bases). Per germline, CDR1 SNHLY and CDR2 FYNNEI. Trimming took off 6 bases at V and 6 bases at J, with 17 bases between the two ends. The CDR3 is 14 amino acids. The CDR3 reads CASSRVASVPEAFF. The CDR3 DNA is TGTGCCAGCAGCAGGGTTGCCTCCGTCCCTGAAGCTTTCTTT.

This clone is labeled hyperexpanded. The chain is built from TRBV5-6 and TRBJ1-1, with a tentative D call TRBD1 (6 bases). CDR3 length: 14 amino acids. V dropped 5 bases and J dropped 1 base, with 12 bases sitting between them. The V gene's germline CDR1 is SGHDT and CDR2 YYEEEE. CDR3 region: CASSLGGQNTEAFF. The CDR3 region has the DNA TGTGCCAGCAGTTTAGGGGGTCAGAACACTGAAGCTTTCTTT.